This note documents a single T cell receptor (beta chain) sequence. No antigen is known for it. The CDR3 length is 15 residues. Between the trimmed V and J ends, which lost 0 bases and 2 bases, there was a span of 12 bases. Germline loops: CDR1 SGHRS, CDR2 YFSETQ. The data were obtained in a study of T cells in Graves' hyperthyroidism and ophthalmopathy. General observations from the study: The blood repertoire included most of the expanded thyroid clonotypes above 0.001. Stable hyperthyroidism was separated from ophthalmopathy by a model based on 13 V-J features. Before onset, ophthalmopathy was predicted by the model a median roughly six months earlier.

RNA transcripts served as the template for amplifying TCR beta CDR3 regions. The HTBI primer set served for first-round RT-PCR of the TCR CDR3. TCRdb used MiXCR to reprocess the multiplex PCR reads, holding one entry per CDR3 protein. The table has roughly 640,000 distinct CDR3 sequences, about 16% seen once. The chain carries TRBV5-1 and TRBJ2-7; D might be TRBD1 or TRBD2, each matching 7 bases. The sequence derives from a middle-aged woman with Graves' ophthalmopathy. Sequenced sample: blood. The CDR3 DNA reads TGCGCCAGCAGCTTGGAGGGAGGGGGCCCCTACGAGCAGTACTTC. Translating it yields CASSLEGGGPYEQYF.